Listed here are 22 T cell receptor beta chains from one sample, sequenced in a study of blood T cell repertoires in COVID-19. The protocol was immunoSEQ multiplex PCR, while the TCRdb copy is restricted to in-frame clones and leaves out a portion. Of roughly 500,000 clones listed, 85% to 90% were seen once; the top ten hold approximately 1.8%. Sequenced sample: PBMCs or T cells enriched from blood (not recorded which). The receptors were sampled from a woman between 40 and 50 years old who had recovered from COVID-19.

J is TRBJ2-1 and V is TRBV5-1; 14 bases align to TRBD2. The V segment lost 3 bases and the J segment 8 bases; nucleotides outside the gene matches: 7. Per the germline V gene, CDR1 is SGHRS and CDR2 is YFSETQ. This CDR3 is built from 16 residues. CDR3 residues: CASSSGLAGGVDEQFF. The DNA for the CDR3 is TGCGCCAGCAGCTCCGGACTAGCGGGAGGCGTGGATGAGCAGTTCTTC.

The chain combines TRBV19 with TRBJ2-1; 8 positions agree with TRBD1. This CDR3 region has 13 residues. V shed 9 bases and J 8 bases; nucleotides not matched to a gene: 9. In germline, CDR1 is LNHDA, CDR2 SQIVND (reference sequence). CDR3 DNA: TGTGCCAGCGGACAGGGATCGGTTTATGAGCAGTTCTTC. As protein: CASGQGSVYEQFF.

V gene TRBV5-1 combines with J gene TRBJ2-7; 8 nucleotides line up with TRBD2. The germline gives CDR1 SGHRS, CDR2 YFSETQ. The CDR3 consists of 15 residues. With 7 bases clipped from V and 3 bases from J, the junction kept 12 bases outside the gene matches. This CDR3 reads CASGGASGPHYEQYF. The CDR3 nucleotides read TGCGCCAGCGGGGGGGCTAGCGGGCCGCACTACGAGCAGTACTTC.

This chain's CDR3 is CASSMGRDTNTEAFF. Written as DNA, the CDR3 is TGTGCCAGCAGCATGGGCAGGGACACGAACACTGAAGCTTTCTTT. The chain couples TRBV9 to TRBJ1-1; a weak D match, TRBD1 (6 bases). The CDR3 contains 15 residues. Trimming removed 4 bases at V and 1 base at J, with 14 bases between. In germline, CDR1 is SGDLS, CDR2 YYNGEE. The full variable domain, in which reference TRBV9 and TRBJ1-1 provide the parts outside the CDR3, is DSGVTQTPKHLITATGQRVTLRCSPRSGDLSVYWYQQSLDQGLQFLIQYYNGEERAKGNILERFSAQQFPDLHSELNLSSLELGDSALYFCASSMGRDTNTEAFFGQGTRLTVV.

The chain carries TRBV19 and TRBJ2-7; 7 bases fit TRBD2. The CDR3 loop spans 14 amino acids. V lost 7 bases, J lost 5 bases, and 11 bases stayed unmatched. Germline assignment: CDR1 LNHDA and CDR2 SQIVND (reference sequence). The chain's CDR3 is CASKRDFVLDEQYF. Written as DNA, the CDR3 is TGTGCCAGTAAGCGGGATTTTGTTCTTGACGAGCAGTACTTC.

The genes are TRBV24-1 and TRBJ2-7, with 12 bases matching TRBD2. This CDR3 region has 18 residues. V lost 2 bases and J lost 6; bases outside the gene matches: 13. From germline, CDR1 is KGHDR and CDR2 SFDVKD. The CDR3 DNA reads TGTGCCACCAGTGATTCAGGACTAGCGGGAACATATGGGGGCGAGCAGTACTTC. Translating gives CATSDSGLAGTYGGEQYF.

The chain couples TRBV3-1 (or the pseudogene TRBV3-2) to TRBJ2-1, with TRBD2 matching over 14 bases. Germline V lookup: CDR1 LGHDT, CDR2 YNNKEL (reference sequence). V shed 2 bases and J 2 bases; nucleotides not matched to a gene: 2. The CDR3 has 17 residues. CDR3 loop: CASSQRLAGGTYNEQFF. CDR3 DNA: TGTGCCAGCAGCCAACGACTAGCGGGAGGGACCTACAATGAGCAGTTCTTC.

The chain employs TRBV7-9 and TRBJ2-7; 10 positions match TRBD2. This CDR3 is 18 amino acids long. Unmatched junction bases numbered 8, after V lost 0 bases and J lost 0 bases. Germline loops: CDR1 SEHNR, CDR2 FQNEAQ (reference sequence). The CDR3 spells CASSLAPAGGPSSYEQYF. CDR3 in DNA: TGTGCCAGCAGCTTAGCGCCAGCGGGAGGGCCCAGCTCCTACGAGCAGTACTTC.

This chain connects TRBV14 to TRBJ1-2, with D possibly TRBD1 on 6 matching bases. Germline CDR1 reads SGHDN; CDR2 reads FVKESK. The V end lost 4 bases, the J end lost 2 bases, and 8 bases lay between the germline ends. This CDR3 region has 13 residues. The CDR3 bases are TGTGCCAGCAGCCCGCAGGGGAACTATGGCTACACCTTC. Amino acids: CASSPQGNYGYTF.

CDR3 residues: CASSQDWGSAGNTIYF. CDR3 nucleotide sequence: TGTGCCAGCAGCCAAGATTGGGGTAGCGCTGGAAACACCATATATTTT. The chain joins TRBV14 to TRBJ1-3, with D uncertain. V was pared by 0 bases and J by 2 bases, with 11 bases between. CDR3 size: 16 residues. Looked up from germline, CDR1 is SGHDN and CDR2 is FVKESK.

The V call is TRBV7-9, the J call TRBJ2-1, with 7 bases fitting TRBD2. Germline V gives CDR1 SEHNR, CDR2 FQNEAQ (reference sequence). The CDR3 loop spans 13 amino acids. CDR3 in amino acids: CVDGGGSYNEQFF. CDR3 in DNA: TGTGTCGATGGGGGGGGTTCCTACAATGAGCAGTTCTTC.

This chain links TRBV24-1 with TRBJ2-5; the D gene is possibly TRBD1 (5 bases). Trimming stripped 0 bases from V and 0 bases from J, with 7 bases between. Germline values: CDR1 KGHDR, CDR2 SFDVKD. The CDR3 has 15 amino acids. The CDR3 loop is CATSDLQGYQETQYF. The CDR3, as DNA: TGTGCCACCAGTGATTTGCAGGGCTACCAAGAGACCCAGTACTTC.

The chain carries TRBV4-1 and TRBJ2-7; TRBD2 matches 9 bases. Unmatched junction bases numbered 22, after V lost 0 bases and J lost 7 bases. Germline CDR1 MGHRA, CDR2 YSYEKL. The CDR3 loop spans 20 amino acids. CDR3 sequence: CASSQDGVTGGRALAREQYF. The CDR3 nucleotides are TGCGCCAGCAGCCAAGATGGGGTGACTGGCGGGAGGGCTTTAGCGAGGGAGCAGTACTTC.

J is TRBJ1-5 and V is TRBV30; D gene uncertain. Between the trimmed V and J ends, which lost 0 bases and 3 bases, there was a span of 9 bases. The V gene's germline CDR1 is GTSNPN and CDR2 SVGIG (reference sequence). This CDR3 is built from 14 residues. DNA for the CDR3: TGTGCCTGGAGTGTTGGGCTATTCAATCAGCCCCAGCATTTT. Translated, it gives CAWSVGLFNQPQHF.

The rearrangement joins TRBV6-1 to TRBJ1-1, with unresolved D. CDR1 is MNHNS, CDR2 SASEGT, per germline. Trimming took 3 bases from V and 0 from J, leaving 11 bases between them. The CDR3 contains 15 residues. The CDR3 sequence is CASSERQPVNTEAFF. DNA of the CDR3: TGTGCCAGCAGTGAGAGGCAGCCCGTGAACACTGAAGCTTTCTTT.

This clone was observed a handful of times. The chain couples TRBV10-1 to TRBJ2-2; no reliable D call. Germline CDR1 reads WNHNN; CDR2 reads SYGVQD (reference sequence). The V and J ends lost 8 bases and 4 bases respectively, with 11 bases between them. This CDR3 region has 13 residues. CDR3 in DNA: TGCGCCAGCTCGACAAGAATCACCGGGGAGCTGTTTTTT. This encodes CASSTRITGELFF.

This clone was detected only once. The rearrangement joins TRBV5-1 to TRBJ2-3; D possibly corresponds to TRBD2 (6 bases). The CDR3 is 16 amino acids. The germline V gene has CDR1 SGHRS and CDR2 YFSETQ. V lost 0 bases, J lost 6 bases, and 17 bases lay in between. The CDR3 coding sequence is TGCGCCAGCAGCTTGGGCCCGGGACTTCGCTCGGATACGCAGTATTTT. Its translation: CASSLGPGLRSDTQYF.

V and J are TRBV7-2 and TRBJ1-4; D possibly corresponds to TRBD1 (5 bases). The CDR3 has 13 residues. The V and J ends lost 5 bases and 8 bases respectively, with 12 bases between them. The germline CDR1 and CDR2 sequences are SGHTA and FQGNSA. This CDR3 is CASSPRPGEKLFF. CDR3 DNA sequence: TGTGCCAGCAGCCCCAGGCCAGGGGAAAAACTGTTTTTT.

This chain uses TRBV7-2 with TRBJ1-5, with a tentative D call TRBD1 (5 bases). Germline CDR1 SGHTA, CDR2 FQGNSA. The CDR3 loop spans 16 amino acids. V lost 5 bases to trimming and J lost 1 base, with 15 bases between them. CDR3 region: CASSGGIRGSNQPQHF. CDR3 coding DNA: TGTGCCAGCAGCGGGGGGATTCGGGGAAGCAATCAGCCCCAGCATTTT.

The rearrangement joins TRBV3-1 (or the pseudogene TRBV3-2) to TRBJ2-3, with 9 bases aligning to TRBD2. J was trimmed by 2 bases and V by 0 bases; bases with no gene match: 6. This CDR3 contains 17 residues. The germline V gene has CDR1 LGHDT and CDR2 YNNKEL (reference sequence). The CDR3 sequence: CASSQDPASGITDTQYF. The CDR3 coding sequence is TGTGCCAGCAGCCAAGATCCTGCTAGCGGGATCACAGATACGCAGTATTTT.

The chain has TRBV7-8 and TRBJ2-1, with TRBD2 identical over 9 bases. CDR3 length: 13 residues. The germline CDR1 and CDR2 sequences are SGHVS and FQNEAQ. V lost 6 bases to trimming and J lost 7 bases; unmatched junction nucleotides: 4. The CDR3 sequence is CASSSGRGNEQFF. CDR3 nucleotides: TGTGCCAGCAGTAGCGGGAGAGGGAATGAGCAGTTCTTC.

V usage is TRBV3-1 (or the pseudogene TRBV3-2) and J usage is TRBJ1-5; perhaps TRBD1 as D (5 bases). Trimming took 0 bases from V and 4 from J, leaving 10 bases between them. CDR3 size: 15 residues. CDR1 and CDR2 from the germline V gene are LGHDT and YNNKEL (reference sequence). CDR3 residues: CASSQDPTENQPQHF. The CDR3 DNA follows: TGTGCCAGCAGCCAAGACCCGACAGAAAATCAGCCCCAGCATTTT.